One and the same sample provided the 24 T cell receptor beta chains below, sequenced in a study of immune characterization of retroperitoneal liposarcoma. TCRdb analysed the PCR reads with MiXCR anew, one entry per CDR3 protein. The profile shows 7,000 to 8,000 distinct CDR3 sequences, just under 30% of them singletons. Sequencing was performed on blood. These receptors came from a male donor with retroperitoneal liposarcoma.

J is TRBJ2-3 and V is TRBV9, with 11 bases identical to TRBD2. V gave up 0 bases and J gave up 0 bases; unmatched junction bases: 12. The germline V gene has CDR1 SGDLS and CDR2 YYNGEE. The CDR3 runs 20 residues. This CDR3 reads CASSVEGGTSGDLSTDTQYF. CDR3 sequence (DNA): TGTGCCAGCAGCGTAGAGGGCGGGACTAGCGGCGATCTTAGCACAGATACGCAGTATTTT. Supplemented by reference TRBV9 and TRBJ2-3, the full variable domain reads DSGVTQTPKHLITATGQRVTLRCSPRSGDLSVYWYQQSLDQGLQFLIQYYNGEERAKGNILERFSAQQFPDLHSELNLSSLELGDSALYFCASSVEGGTSGDLSTDTQYFGPGTRLTVL.

The chain recombines TRBV6-1 with TRBJ2-1; D is perhaps TRBD1 (5 bases). CDR1 is MNHNS and CDR2 is SASEGT in the germline V gene. V lost 7 bases, J lost 7 bases, and 8 bases lay in between. The CDR3 has 11 residues. The CDR3 region is CASKSGNEQFF. In DNA form, the CDR3 reads TGTGCCAGCAAGTCAGGGAATGAGCAGTTCTTC.

This chain joins TRBV5-1 and TRBJ2-5, with TRBD2 matching 11 bases. V lost 4 bases and J lost 11; bases outside the gene matches: 13. Germline CDR1 reads SGHRS; CDR2 reads YFSETQ. This CDR3 region has 15 residues. The CDR3 DNA sequence: TGCGCCAGCAGCGTTCTAGCGGGAGGCTACAATGAGCAGTACTTC. Amino acid sequence: CASSVLAGGYNEQYF.

DNA for the CDR3: TGTGCCAGCAGCCTAGGACTAGCGGATTACAATGAGCAGTTCTTC. Translation: CASSLGLADYNEQFF. The V and J genes are TRBV7-2 and TRBJ2-1, with TRBD2 matching over 10 bases. The germline CDR1 and CDR2 sequences are SGHTA and FQGNSA. The CDR3 is 15 residues long. The V and J ends lost 5 bases and 4 bases, in that order; junction bases with no gene match: 5.

Regarding this clonotype: Since a much larger clone is just one base distant, this may be a read error. This rearrangement joins TRBV6-8 to TRBJ1-5; D not certain. The CDR3 is 16 residues long. The germline V gene has CDR1 MNHGY and CDR2 SAAAGT. Trimming removed 5 bases at V and 9 bases at J, with 23 bases between. The CDR3 reads CASSTHGKGSDRPQHF. Here the CDR3 DNA reads TGTGCCAGCAGTACCCACGGCAAGGGCTCTGATCGGCCCCAGCATTTT.

The gene calls are TRBV4-1 and TRBJ2-1, with 11 positions matching TRBD2. The end of the DNA aligns better with TRBJ2-7, so the J call may be wrong. There are 16 residues in the CDR3. Germline CDR1 reads MGHRA; CDR2 reads YSYEKL. The CDR3 DNA reads as TGCGCCAGCAGCCAATATACTAGCGGGAGTCAGTACGAGCAGTACTTC. Translating it yields CASSQYTSGSQYEQYF.

This clonotype was seen more than once but under ten times. The V call is TRBV5-1, the J call TRBJ2-5, with D perhaps TRBD2 (5 bases). Trimming shortened V by 2 bases and J by 1 base, and 9 bases separated the two germline ends. The CDR3 length is 14 residues. Germline CDR1 is SGHRS and CDR2 is YFSETQ. CDR3 DNA: TGCGCCAGCAGCTTAGAGGGTCCCCAAGAGACCCAGTACTTC. Protein: CASSLEGPQETQYF.

There are many counts of this clonotype. The V and J genes are TRBV12-3 or TRBV12-4 and TRBJ2-3, with D maybe TRBD2 (5 bases). The CDR3 extends over 18 amino acids. Trimming took 6 bases from V and 3 from J, leaving 25 bases between them. CDR3 coding DNA: TGTGCCAGCAGACTATGGGCTTTCGAGGGATTTCGGACAGATACGCAGTATTTT. Encoded protein: CASRLWAFEGFRTDTQYF.

This clonotype is deemed medium-sized. The genes are TRBV7-2 and TRBJ2-2; 11 bases fit TRBD1. This CDR3 comprises 15 residues. The V gene's germline CDR1 is SGHTA and CDR2 FQGNSA. V lost 4 bases, J lost 4 bases, and 2 bases stayed unmatched. The CDR3 sequence is CASSSGTGGTGELFF. CDR3 DNA sequence: TGTGCCAGCAGCTCCGGGACAGGGGGCACCGGGGAGCTGTTTTTT.

The chain couples TRBV4-1 to TRBJ1-1; D remains ambiguous. V was trimmed by 8 bases and J by 3 bases, leaving 16 bases between them. The CDR3 extends over 14 amino acids. Per germline, CDR1 MGHRA and CDR2 YSYEKL. The CDR3 sequence: CASQNLGEHTEAFF. DNA for the CDR3: TGCGCCAGCCAAAACCTCGGGGAGCACACTGAAGCTTTCTTT.

This chain links TRBV6-6 with TRBJ1-2, with TRBD1 as a possible D gene (6 bases). CDR3 size: 21 residues. Germline V gene lookup returns CDR1 MNHNY and CDR2 SVGAGI (reference sequence). V lost 0 bases, J lost 8 bases, and 34 bases lay in between. The CDR3 region is CASSYSNPTGIMKVGRGGYTF. The CDR3 coding sequence is TGTGCCAGCAGTTACTCGAACCCGACAGGAATTATGAAGGTGGGCCGTGGGGGCTACACCTTC.

Many counts were recorded for this clonotype. V gene TRBV12-3 or TRBV12-4 combines with J gene TRBJ2-3; perhaps TRBD2 as D (5 bases). The CDR3 has 13 residues. Trimming took off 6 bases at V and 3 bases at J, with 10 bases between the two ends. CDR3: CASSSSITDTQYF. CDR3 bases: TGTGCCAGCAGCTCTAGCATAACAGATACGCAGTATTTT.

Sample share makes this clonotype large (0.1 to 1%). The chain joins TRBV6-5 to TRBJ2-1, with D possibly matching TRBD2 (5 bases). V was shortened by 0 bases and J by 7 bases, with 13 bases between the two germline ends. CDR3 length: 15 amino acids. CDR1 and CDR2 from the germline V gene are MNHEY and SVGAGI. CDR3 protein: CASSYSITGWNEQFF. CDR3 in DNA: TGTGCCAGCAGTTACTCGATCACGGGGTGGAATGAGCAGTTCTTC.

This clonotype ranks as large. The chain combines TRBV6-1 with TRBJ2-1; 10 bases agree with TRBD2. V lost 6 bases and J lost 4; bases outside the gene matches: 9. The CDR3 is 16 residues long. The germline gives CDR1 MNHNS, CDR2 SASEGT. The CDR3 DNA is TGTGCCAGCAGGAACCCAGCGGGAGGGGGGTACAATGAGCAGTTCTTC. Amino acids: CASRNPAGGGYNEQFF.

This clonotype is medium-sized in the sample. V is TRBV6-1 and J is TRBJ2-1, with 8 bases identical to TRBD2. The CDR3 spans 16 residues. V gave up 0 bases and J gave up 2 bases; unmatched junction bases: 3. Looked up from germline, CDR1 is MNHNS and CDR2 is SASEGT. CDR3 region: CASSEALTSAYNEQFF. The CDR3 nucleotides are TGTGCCAGCAGTGAAGCGCTGACTAGCGCCTACAATGAGCAGTTCTTC.

This chain links TRBV24-1 with TRBJ2-1; TRBD1 matches at 9 bases. Germline trimming cut 6 bases from V and 4 bases from J; bases unmatched to any gene: 9. This CDR3 is built from 16 residues. Germline CDR1 and CDR2: KGHDR and SFDVKD. CDR3 nucleotide sequence: TGTGCCACCAGTCCCAGCCCGGGACAGGGTTACAATGAGCAGTTCTTC. Translating it yields CATSPSPGQGYNEQFF.

This rearrangement joins TRBV5-8 to TRBJ2-5, with TRBD2 matching over 7 bases. Germline CDR1 reads SGHTS; CDR2 reads YDEGEE. V lost 4 bases, J lost 4 bases, and 10 bases stayed unmatched. The CDR3 totals 15 residues. The CDR3 region is CASSASTSRGETQYF. In DNA, the CDR3 is TGTGCCAGCAGCGCATCGACTAGCCGGGGAGAGACCCAGTACTTC.

The chain joins TRBV6-6 to TRBJ2-3, with D tentatively TRBD2 (5 bases). This CDR3 spans 16 amino acids. V was cut by 2 bases and J by 0 bases, with 12 bases left in between. Germline V gene sequence: CDR1 MNHNY, CDR2 SVGAGI (reference sequence). The CDR3 bases are TGTGCCAGCAGTTACCTGAGCGGCATGAGCACAGATACGCAGTATTTT. This encodes CASSYLSGMSTDTQYF.

The CDR3 here is CASSQEGTGGRETQYF. CDR3 nucleotides: TGTGCCAGCAGCCAAGAAGGAACAGGGGGGCGGGAGACCCAGTACTTC. The genes are TRBV3-1 and TRBJ2-5; 8 bases align to TRBD1. From germline, CDR1 is LGHDT and CDR2 YNNKEL (reference sequence). After removal of 0 bases from V and 5 bases from J, the junction contained 8 bases not matched to a gene. The length of the CDR3 is 16 residues.

This clonotype is deemed medium-sized. The chain employs TRBV6-4 and TRBJ2-5, with 9 bases lining up with TRBD1. The length of the CDR3 is 16 residues. Trimming at V came to 3 bases and at J to 5 bases, leaving 10 bases not matched to a gene. Per germline, CDR1 MRHNA and CDR2 SNTAGT. CDR3 region: CASSERVGQGLETQYF. CDR3 nucleotide sequence: TGTGCCAGCAGTGAGAGGGTAGGACAGGGGTTGGAGACCCAGTACTTC.

The chain recombines TRBV28 with TRBJ2-5; 8 bases are a match to TRBD2. V was pared by 4 bases and J by 5 bases, with 9 bases of the junction left unmatched. This CDR3 contains 15 residues. Germline CDR1 MDHEN, CDR2 SYDVKM. This chain's CDR3 is CASSSPPGGRETQYF. CDR3 DNA: TGTGCCAGCAGTTCCCCACCGGGGGGGCGGGAGACCCAGTACTTC.

The table lists this clonotype with a few counts. The J gene is TRBJ2-3, the V gene TRBV12-3 or TRBV12-4; D unclear. This CDR3 contains 14 residues. V was cut by 4 bases and J by 0 bases, with 8 bases left in between. CDR3 DNA sequence: TGTGCCAGCAGTTGGCTAGGGAGCACAGATACGCAGTATTTT. This translates into CASSWLGSTDTQYF.

J is TRBJ2-1 and V is TRBV11-3; 12 positions agree with TRBD2. The DNA end is more similar to TRBJ2-5, so the J call may be wrong. CDR3 length: 16 amino acids. Germline V gene lookup returns CDR1 SGHNT and CDR2 YENEEA. Here the CDR3 DNA reads TGTGCCAGCAGCTTAGGACTAGCGGGAGAACGAGAGACCCAGTACTTC. It yields the protein CASSLGLAGERETQYF.

The chain recombines TRBV6-1 with TRBJ2-1, with 12 bases aligning to TRBD1. CDR3 length: 14 amino acids. Germline loops: CDR1 MNHNS, CDR2 SASEGT. Losses at the gene ends were 11 bases for V and 10 bases for J; bases not matched to a gene: 12. The CDR3 region is CAYGTGGASYEQFF. CDR3 DNA sequence: TGTGCCTACGGGACAGGGGGCGCTTCCTACGAGCAGTTCTTC.